Each of the 17 T cell receptor beta chains below was sequenced from the same sample in a study of blood T cell repertoires in COVID-19 (TCRdb year 2020). The library was prepared using the immunoSEQ multiplex PCR assay. This is the immuneACCESS table as TCRdb keeps it, with only in-frame sequences that have V and J called. A part of the clones is gone; compared with another copy, unresolved V genes explain less than half, and the rest is unexplained. The sample table shows under 250,000 clones, and 65% to 85% are seen once. The ten largest account for roughly 2.3% of the sample. The sample consisted of peripheral blood. Receptors were obtained from a woman aged 60-70 years with acute or convalescent COVID-19.

V usage is TRBV5-8 and J usage is TRBJ1-2, with D perhaps TRBD1 (5 bases). Trimming removed 4 bases at V and 7 bases at J, with 17 bases between. Germline V gene sequence: CDR1 SGHTS, CDR2 YDEGEE. The CDR3 sequence is 14 residues long. CDR3 DNA sequence: TGTGCCAGCAGCCCACGGTTTTGGGGCAGTGGCTACACCTTC. It yields the protein CASSPRFWGSGYTF.

This chain joins TRBV5-1 and TRBJ1-2; TRBD1 aligns across 10 bases. Germline V CDR1 and CDR2: SGHRS, YFSETQ. J was trimmed by 8 bases and V by 0 bases; bases with no gene match: 7. The CDR3 spans 15 residues. The CDR3 DNA sequence: TGCGCCAGCAGCTTGGATCCGGGACAGGGGCGCGGCTACACCTTC. Its translation: CASSLDPGQGRGYTF. Full variable domain (remainder filled in from reference TRBV5-1 and TRBJ1-2): KAGVTQTPRYLIKTRGQQVTLSCSPISGHRSVSWYQQTPGQGLQFLFEYFSETQRNKGNFPGRFSGRQFSNSRSEMNVSTLELGDSALYLCASSLDPGQGRGYTFGSGTRLTVV.

This chain links TRBV6-5 with TRBJ1-6; the D gene is possibly TRBD1 (5 bases). Per the germline V gene, CDR1 is MNHEY and CDR2 is SVGAGI. The CDR3 length is 14 residues. Between the trimmed V and J ends, which lost 5 bases and 7 bases, there was a span of 12 bases. CDR3 in amino acids: CASSNGGANSPLHF. The CDR3 bases are TGTGCCAGCAGTAACGGGGGAGCAAATTCACCCCTCCACTTT.

This chain uses TRBV6-1 with TRBJ2-7; D uncertain. The CDR3 has 13 residues. In germline, CDR1 is MNHNS, CDR2 SASEGT. Trimming took off 0 bases at V and 6 bases at J, with 9 bases between the two ends. The CDR3 spells CASSEAVTFEQYF. The CDR3, as DNA: TGTGCCAGCAGTGAAGCGGTAACTTTCGAGCAGTACTTC.

The chain couples TRBV19 to TRBJ1-2; 7 positions match TRBD1. The CDR3 extends over 14 amino acids. V lost 5 bases and J lost 5; bases outside the gene matches: 8. Germline V gene lookup returns CDR1 LNHDA and CDR2 SQIVND (reference sequence). This CDR3 is CASSFRTGYYGYTF. CDR3 in DNA: TGTGCCAGTAGTTTTCGGACAGGTTATTATGGCTACACCTTC.

The chain couples TRBV6-2 or TRBV6-3 to TRBJ1-6, with D tentatively TRBD1 (5 bases). V lost 2 bases and J 7 bases, leaving 9 bases between the germline ends. The germline CDR1 and CDR2 sequences are MNHEY and SVGEGT. The CDR3 spans 14 residues. The CDR3 DNA sequence: TGTGCCAGCAGTTACGGAAACAGGAATTCACCCCTCCACTTT. Translating gives CASSYGNRNSPLHF.

This chain links TRBV3-1 (or the pseudogene TRBV3-2) with TRBJ1-3, with D possibly matching TRBD1 (5 bases). The ends were cut back, 4 bases at V and 1 base at J, with 11 bases in the middle. CDR1 is LGHDT, CDR2 YNNKEL, per germline (reference sequence). CDR3 length equals 15 residues. The CDR3 here is CASSPRGGSGNTIYF. CDR3 sequence (DNA): TGTGCCAGCAGCCCTCGGGGGGGGTCTGGAAACACCATATATTTT.

This chain connects TRBV10-2 to TRBJ2-1, with TRBD2 matching 11 bases. The CDR3 runs to 18 residues. After removal of 3 bases from V and 4 bases from J, the junction contained 11 bases not matched to a gene. Per germline, CDR1 WSHSY and CDR2 SAAADI. The CDR3 DNA sequence: TGCGCCAGCAGTGATAGCGGGGGGGCTCCCCCTCCATACAATGAGCAGTTCTTC. Translating it yields CASSDSGGAPPPYNEQFF.

About this clone: Other DNA sequences in this sample translate to the same CDR3. The rearrangement joins TRBV18 to TRBJ1-1; no clear D. From germline, CDR1 is KGHSH and CDR2 LQKENI. Trimming removed 3 bases at V and 2 bases at J, with 7 bases between. This CDR3 region has 13 residues. DNA of the CDR3: TGTGCCAGCTCACCGGCAGGAAACACTGAAGCTTTCTTT. Translating it yields CASSPAGNTEAFF.

This clone appeared once. The V call is TRBV9, the J call TRBJ1-2; D is uncertain. Trimming cost V 3 bases and J 8 bases, with 14 bases left between them. The CDR3 spans 13 residues. Germline values: CDR1 SGDLS, CDR2 YYNGEE. CDR3 in DNA: TGTGCCAGCAGCGCTCGGGGAAGAGACGGCTACACCTTC. The encoded protein is CASSARGRDGYTF.

The rearrangement links TRBV27 to TRBJ2-7, with no clear D. CDR1 is MNHEY, CDR2 SMNVEV, per germline (reference sequence). The length of the CDR3 is 13 residues. V was clipped by 0 bases and J by 5 bases, with 8 bases between them. CDR3 loop: CASSLSRGNEQYF. The CDR3 DNA sequence: TGTGCCAGCAGTTTATCTAGAGGTAACGAGCAGTACTTC.

This clone was counted between two and nine times. The CDR3 coding sequence is TGCGCCAGCAGCTTGAAAGGGACAGGGATCTACGAGCAGTACTTC. Residues: CASSLKGTGIYEQYF. The chain couples TRBV5-1 to TRBJ2-7, with 9 bases aligning to TRBD1. Germline CDR1 is SGHRS and CDR2 is YFSETQ. This CDR3 is built from 15 residues. Unmatched junction bases numbered 5, after V lost 1 base and J lost 3 bases.

The chain has TRBV3-1 (or the pseudogene TRBV3-2) and TRBJ1-1; the D is unclear. There are 13 residues in the CDR3. The V gene's germline CDR1 is LGHDT and CDR2 YNNKEL (reference sequence). V lost 3 bases to trimming and J lost 3 bases, with 8 bases between them. CDR3 coding DNA: TGTGCCAGCAGCCACCGACGGGACACTGAAGCTTTCTTT. Encoded protein: CASSHRRDTEAFF.

The chain employs TRBV7-9 and TRBJ1-3; 7 positions agree with TRBD1. J was trimmed by 3 bases and V by 6 bases; bases with no gene match: 8. The CDR3 contains 15 residues. Germline CDR1 is SEHNR and CDR2 is FQNEAQ (reference sequence). In DNA form, the CDR3 reads TGTGCCAGCAGTCATGACAGGGCGCTTGGAAACACCATATATTTT. This gives the protein CASSHDRALGNTIYF.

The chain uses TRBV5-8 and TRBJ2-2, with unresolved D. Trimming took off 0 bases at V and 4 bases at J, with 4 bases between the two ends. The CDR3 spans 13 residues. Germline V gene data show CDR1 as SGHTS and CDR2 as YDEGEE. This chain's CDR3 is CASSLDSTGELFF. The CDR3, as DNA: TGTGCCAGCAGCTTGGACAGCACCGGGGAGCTGTTTTTT.

The chain recombines TRBV7-9 with TRBJ1-1, with a tentative D call TRBD1 (6 bases). Per germline, CDR1 SEHNR and CDR2 FQNEAQ (reference sequence). CDR3 length equals 16 residues. V dropped 5 bases and J dropped 0 bases, with 16 bases sitting between them. The CDR3 region has the DNA TGTGCCAGCAGCCCAATTCCGGGACAACTGAACACTGAAGCTTTCTTT. It yields the protein CASSPIPGQLNTEAFF.

Only a few counts were recorded for this clone. This chain uses TRBV9 with TRBJ1-1; D may be TRBD1 (5 bases). The V and J ends lost 2 bases and 5 bases respectively, with 10 bases between them. Germline lookup yields CDR1 SGDLS and CDR2 YYNGEE. The CDR3 consists of 13 residues. For the CDR3, the DNA is TGTGCCAGCAGCGTGGGGGGTTTTACTGAAGCTTTCTTT. The encoded protein is CASSVGGFTEAFF. Drawing the rest from reference TRBV9 and TRBJ1-1, the complete variable domain is DSGVTQTPKHLITATGQRVTLRCSPRSGDLSVYWYQQSLDQGLQFLIQYYNGEERAKGNILERFSAQQFPDLHSELNLSSLELGDSALYFCASSVGGFTEAFFGQGTRLTVV.